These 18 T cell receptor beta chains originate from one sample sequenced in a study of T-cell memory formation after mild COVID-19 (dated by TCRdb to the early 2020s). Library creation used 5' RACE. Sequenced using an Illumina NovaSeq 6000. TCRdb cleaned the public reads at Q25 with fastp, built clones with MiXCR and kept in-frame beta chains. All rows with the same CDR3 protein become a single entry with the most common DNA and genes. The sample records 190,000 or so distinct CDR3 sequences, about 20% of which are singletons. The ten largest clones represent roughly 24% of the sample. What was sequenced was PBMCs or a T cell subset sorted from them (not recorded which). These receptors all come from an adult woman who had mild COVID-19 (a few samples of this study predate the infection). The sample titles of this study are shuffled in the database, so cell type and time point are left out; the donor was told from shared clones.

CDR3 coding DNA: TGTGCCAGCAGCTTAGAGGAACAGGGCAGCGGCAATGAGCAGTTCTTC. It specifies CASSLEEQGSGNEQFF. The chain carries TRBV7-9 and TRBJ2-1, with D perhaps TRBD1 (6 bases). The CDR3 spans 16 residues. CDR1 is SEHNR, CDR2 FQNEAQ, per germline (reference sequence). Between the trimmed V and J ends, which lost 1 base and 6 bases, there was a span of 16 bases.

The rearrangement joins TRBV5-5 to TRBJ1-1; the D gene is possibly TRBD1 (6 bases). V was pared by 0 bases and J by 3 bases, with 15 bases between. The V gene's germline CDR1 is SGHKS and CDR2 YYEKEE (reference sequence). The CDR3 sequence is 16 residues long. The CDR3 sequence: CASSLEFGGAHTEAFF. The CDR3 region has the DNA TGTGCCAGCAGCTTGGAATTCGGGGGCGCGCACACTGAAGCTTTCTTT.

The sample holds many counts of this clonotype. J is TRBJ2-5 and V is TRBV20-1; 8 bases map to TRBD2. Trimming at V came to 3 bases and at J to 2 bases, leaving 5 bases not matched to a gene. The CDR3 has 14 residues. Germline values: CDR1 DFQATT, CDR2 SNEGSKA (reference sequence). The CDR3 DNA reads TGCAGTGCTAGGGACGGGAGGGGGCAAGAGACCCAGTACTTC. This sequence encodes CSARDGRGQETQYF.

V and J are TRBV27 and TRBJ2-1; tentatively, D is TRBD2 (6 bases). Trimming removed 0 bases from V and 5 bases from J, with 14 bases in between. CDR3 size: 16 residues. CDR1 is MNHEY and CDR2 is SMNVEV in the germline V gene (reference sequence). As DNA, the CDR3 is TGTGCCAGCAGTTTATCGTATGGTCTAGCGAACAATGAGCAGTTCTTC. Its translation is CASSLSYGLANNEQFF.

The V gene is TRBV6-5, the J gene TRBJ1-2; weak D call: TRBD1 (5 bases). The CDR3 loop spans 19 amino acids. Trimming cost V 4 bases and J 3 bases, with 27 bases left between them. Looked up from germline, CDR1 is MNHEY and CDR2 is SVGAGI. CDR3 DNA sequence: TGTGCCAGCAGTTTCGTTAAATTCCGGGACGGAAGTTTGTACTATGGCTACACCTTC. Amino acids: CASSFVKFRDGSLYYGYTF.

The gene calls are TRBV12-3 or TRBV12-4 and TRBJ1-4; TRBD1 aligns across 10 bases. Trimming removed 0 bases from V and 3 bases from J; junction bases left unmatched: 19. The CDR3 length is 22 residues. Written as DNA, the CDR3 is TGTGCCAGCAGTTTAGCGCTGAGGGGGACAGGGGAGAGGTTGTCGGCTAATGAAAAACTGTTTTTT. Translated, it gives CASSLALRGTGERLSANEKLFF.

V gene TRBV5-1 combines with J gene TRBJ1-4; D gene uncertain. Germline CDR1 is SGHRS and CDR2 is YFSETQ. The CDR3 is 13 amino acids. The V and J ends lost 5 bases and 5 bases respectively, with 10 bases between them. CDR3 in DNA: TGCGCCAGCAGGGATTTTCAGAATGAAAAACTGTTTTTT. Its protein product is CASRDFQNEKLFF.

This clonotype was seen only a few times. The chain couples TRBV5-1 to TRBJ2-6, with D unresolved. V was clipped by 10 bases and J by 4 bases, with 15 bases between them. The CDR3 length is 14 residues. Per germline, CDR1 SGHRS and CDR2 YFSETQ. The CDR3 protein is CACGPNPGANVLTF. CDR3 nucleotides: TGCGCCTGCGGACCAAACCCGGGGGCCAACGTCCTGACTTTC.

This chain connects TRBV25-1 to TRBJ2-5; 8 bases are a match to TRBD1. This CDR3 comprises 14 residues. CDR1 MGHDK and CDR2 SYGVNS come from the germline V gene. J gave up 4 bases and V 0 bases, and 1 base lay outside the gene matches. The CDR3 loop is CASSEYGQGETQYF. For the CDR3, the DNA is TGTGCCAGCAGTGAATATGGACAGGGAGAGACCCAGTACTTC.

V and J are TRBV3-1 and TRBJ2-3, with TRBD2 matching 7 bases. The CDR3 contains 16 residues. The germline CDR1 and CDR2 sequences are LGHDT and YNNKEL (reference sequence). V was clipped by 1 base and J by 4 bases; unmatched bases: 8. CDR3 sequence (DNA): TGTGCCAGCAGCCAAGGAGGAGGACTAGTCTCAGATACGCAGTATTTT. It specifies CASSQGGGLVSDTQYF.

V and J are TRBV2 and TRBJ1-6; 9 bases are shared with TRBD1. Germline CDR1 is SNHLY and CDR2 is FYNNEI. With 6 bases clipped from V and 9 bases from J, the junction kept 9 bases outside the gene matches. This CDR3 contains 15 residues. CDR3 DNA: TGTGCCAGCAGAATTATCGGGACAGGGATTTCACCCCTCCACTTT. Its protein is CASRIIGTGISPLHF.

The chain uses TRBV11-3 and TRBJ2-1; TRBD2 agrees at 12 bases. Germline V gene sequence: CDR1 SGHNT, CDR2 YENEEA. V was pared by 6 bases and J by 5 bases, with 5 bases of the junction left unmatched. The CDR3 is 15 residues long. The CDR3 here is CASRILAGGNNEQFF. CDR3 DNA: TGTGCCAGCAGGATACTAGCGGGAGGCAACAATGAGCAGTTCTTC. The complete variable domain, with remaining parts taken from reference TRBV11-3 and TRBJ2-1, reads EAGVVQSPRYKIIEKKQPVAFWCNPISGHNTLYWYLQNLGQGPELLIRYENEEAVDDSQLPKDRFSAERLKGVDSTLKIQPAELGDSAVYLCASRILAGGNNEQFFGPGTRLTVL.

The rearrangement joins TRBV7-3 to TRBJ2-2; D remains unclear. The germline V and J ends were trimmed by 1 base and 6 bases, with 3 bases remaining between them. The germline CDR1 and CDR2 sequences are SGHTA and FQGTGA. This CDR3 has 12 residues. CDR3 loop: CASSLNSGELFF. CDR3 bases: TGTGCCAGCAGCTTAAACTCCGGGGAGCTGTTTTTT.

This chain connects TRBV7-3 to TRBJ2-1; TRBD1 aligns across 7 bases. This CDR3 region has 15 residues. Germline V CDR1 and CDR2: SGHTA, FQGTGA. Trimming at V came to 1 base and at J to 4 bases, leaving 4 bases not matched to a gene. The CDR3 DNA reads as TGTGCCAGCAGCTTAATTAGGGGGCAGTACAATGAGCAGTTCTTC. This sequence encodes CASSLIRGQYNEQFF.

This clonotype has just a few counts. CDR3 protein: CASSLWETSGRGEQFF. The CDR3 nucleotides read TGTGCCAGCAGTTTATGGGAAACTAGCGGGAGGGGTGAGCAGTTCTTC. The V and J genes are TRBV12-3 or TRBV12-4 and TRBJ2-1; 13 nucleotides agree with TRBD2. This CDR3 has 16 residues. With 2 bases clipped from V and 9 bases from J, the junction kept 7 bases outside the gene matches.

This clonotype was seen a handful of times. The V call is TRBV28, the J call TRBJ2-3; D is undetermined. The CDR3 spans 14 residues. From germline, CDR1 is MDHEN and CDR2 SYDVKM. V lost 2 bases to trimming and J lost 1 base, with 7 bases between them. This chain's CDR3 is CASSLGFGTDTQYF. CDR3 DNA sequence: TGTGCCAGCAGTTTAGGGTTTGGCACAGATACGCAGTATTTT.

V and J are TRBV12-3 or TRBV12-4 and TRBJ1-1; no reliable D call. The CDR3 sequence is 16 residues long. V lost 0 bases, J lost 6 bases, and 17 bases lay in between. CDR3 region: CASSLAPSFTDSEAFF. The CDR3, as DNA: TGTGCCAGCAGTTTAGCCCCCAGTTTTACGGATTCTGAAGCTTTCTTT.

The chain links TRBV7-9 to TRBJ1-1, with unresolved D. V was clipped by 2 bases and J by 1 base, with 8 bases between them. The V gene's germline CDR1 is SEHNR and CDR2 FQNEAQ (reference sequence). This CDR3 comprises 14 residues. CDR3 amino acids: CASSLRNANTEAFF. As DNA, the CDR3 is TGTGCCAGCAGCTTACGGAACGCGAACACTGAAGCTTTCTTT.